The 30 T cell receptor beta chains below all came from one sample that was sequenced in a study of blood T cell repertoires in COVID-19. Produced via immunoSEQ multiplex PCR; TCRdb's table is partial and in-frame only. Of 100,000 to 150,000 clones in the sample, about three quarters were seen once. The specimen was peripheral blood. Receptor source: a human donor with acute or convalescent COVID-19. The donor label of this sample is uncertain.

This chain links TRBV6-4 with TRBJ2-1; D possibly corresponds to TRBD1 (6 bases). CDR1 and CDR2 from the germline V gene are MRHNA and SNTAGT. V lost 5 bases, J lost 3 bases, and 17 bases lay in between. The CDR3 runs 16 residues. In nucleotides, the CDR3 is TGTGCCAGCAGTCTCGTCCCAGGGGTGGTCTACAATGAGCAGTTCTTC. Translating gives CASSLVPGVVYNEQFF.

This clone appeared a few times. CDR3: CASSLGQGRGTEAFF. As DNA, the CDR3 is TGTGCCAGCAGTTTAGGACAGGGGCGGGGCACTGAAGCTTTCTTT. The V and J genes are TRBV28 and TRBJ1-1; 9 bases line up with TRBD1. The V and J ends lost 2 bases and 4 bases, in that order; junction bases with no gene match: 5. Germline V gene lookup returns CDR1 MDHEN and CDR2 SYDVKM. The CDR3 extends over 15 amino acids.

The chain employs TRBV13 and TRBJ2-2, with 8 bases that match TRBD2. Germline loops: CDR1 PRHDT, CDR2 FYEKMQ (reference sequence). The CDR3 runs 18 residues. V shed 0 bases and J 4 bases; nucleotides not matched to a gene: 10. The chain's CDR3 is CASSLGGWGLGRTGELFF. CDR3 bases: TGTGCCAGCAGCTTAGGCGGTTGGGGACTAGGCCGCACCGGGGAGCTGTTTTTT. Supplemented by reference TRBV13 and TRBJ2-2, the full variable domain reads AAGVIQSPRHLIKEKRETATLKCYPIPRHDTVYWYQQGPGQDPQFLISFYEKMQSDKGSIPDRFSAQQFSDYHSELNMSSLELGDSALYFCASSLGGWGLGRTGELFFGEGSRLTVL.

V and J are TRBV6-5 and TRBJ1-1; 8 bases match TRBD1. This CDR3 has 15 amino acids. Germline-derived CDR1 and CDR2 are MNHEY and SVGAGI. Germline trimming cut 8 bases from V and 11 bases from J; bases unmatched to any gene: 19. The DNA of the CDR3 is TGTGCCAGCTGGGATGCGGGCCAGGGGGCTATTAAGGCTTTCTTT. Its protein product is CASWDAGQGAIKAFF.

To note about this clone: The sample carries other DNA sequences with the same CDR3. This chain joins TRBV3-1 (or the pseudogene TRBV3-2) and TRBJ1-1; TRBD1 aligns across 7 bases. Germline CDR1 reads LGHDT; CDR2 reads YNNKEL (reference sequence). V gave up 4 bases and J gave up 4 bases; unmatched junction bases: 3. The CDR3 covers 13 residues. The CDR3 loop reads CASSRQGGTEAFF. CDR3 bases: TGTGCCAGCAGCCGACAGGGAGGCACTGAAGCTTTCTTT.

V is TRBV7-6 and J is TRBJ1-5; weak D call: TRBD1 (5 bases). CDR3 length equals 14 residues. Looked up from germline, CDR1 is SGHVS and CDR2 is FNYEAQ. Trimming cost V 2 bases and J 4 bases, with 9 bases left between them. The CDR3 DNA reads as TGTGCCAGCAGCTTACGGGGGGAGAATCAGCCCCAGCATTTT. Encoded protein: CASSLRGENQPQHF.

The chain has TRBV2 and TRBJ1-3, with D maybe TRBD1 (6 bases). Per the germline V gene, CDR1 is SNHLY and CDR2 is FYNNEI. V lost 6 bases, J lost 0 bases, and 27 bases lay in between. This CDR3 contains 20 residues. CDR3 in amino acids: CASSYSWPGHSSGSGNTIYF. DNA of the CDR3: TGTGCCAGCAGCTACTCCTGGCCGGGACACAGTTCTGGCTCTGGAAACACCATATATTTT. Combining the CDR3 with reference TRBV2 and TRBJ1-3 gives the whole variable domain EPEVTQTPSHQVTQMGQEVILRCVPISNHLYFYWYRQILGQKVEFLVSFYNNEISEKSEIFDDQFSVERPDGSNFTLKIRSTKLEDSAMYFCASSYSWPGHSSGSGNTIYFGEGSWLTVV.

The rearrangement uses TRBV12-5 and TRBJ1-4; 7 bases fit TRBD1. V shed 4 bases, J shed 3 bases, and the junction held 8 bases outside the gene matches. This CDR3 region has 16 residues. The germline CDR1 and CDR2 sequences are LGHNT and FRNRAP. The CDR3 here is CASGSQTGRANEKLFF. In DNA form, the CDR3 reads TGTGCTAGTGGTTCCCAGACAGGGCGGGCTAATGAAAAACTGTTTTTT.

This chain links TRBV7-2 with TRBJ2-3; 12 bases align to TRBD2. J gave up 1 base and V 5 bases, and 10 bases lay outside the gene matches. Germline CDR1 SGHTA, CDR2 FQGNSA. This CDR3 comprises 18 residues. Here the CDR3 reads CASSLRTSGDPRTDTQYF. Here the CDR3 DNA reads TGTGCCAGCAGCCTCCGGACTAGCGGGGACCCCCGCACAGATACGCAGTATTTT.

The J gene is TRBJ2-3, the V gene TRBV10-2; 10 bases align to TRBD2. After removal of 6 bases from V and 2 bases from J, the junction contained 11 bases not matched to a gene. Per the germline V gene, CDR1 is WSHSY and CDR2 is SAAADI. The CDR3 is made up of 17 amino acids. The DNA of the CDR3 is TGCGCCAGCAGGGCCCCCCAAGCGGGGGGGGACACAGATACGCAGTATTTT. This gives the protein CASRAPQAGGDTDTQYF.

V and J are TRBV7-2 and TRBJ2-3; TRBD2 matches at 8 bases. Germline values: CDR1 SGHTA, CDR2 FQGNSA. Trimming removed 0 bases from V and 1 base from J; junction bases left unmatched: 0. This CDR3 spans 15 amino acids. The CDR3 loop reads CASSLAAGGTDTQYF. For the CDR3, the DNA is TGTGCCAGCAGCTTAGCAGCGGGGGGCACAGATACGCAGTATTTT.

This clone turned up a few times. V is TRBV5-1 and J is TRBJ1-2; D unresolved. Trimming left V 4 bases short and J 0 bases short, with 13 bases between. Germline values: CDR1 SGHRS, CDR2 YFSETQ. This CDR3 has 15 residues. CDR3 nucleotides: TGCGCCAGCAGCCCCTGGACGGGAGCTAACTATGGCTACACCTTC. This gives the protein CASSPWTGANYGYTF.

This chain joins TRBV19 and TRBJ1-1; 10 bases are a match to TRBD1. V lost 6 bases to trimming and J lost 6 bases; unmatched junction nucleotides: 16. CDR3 size: 17 residues. Per germline, CDR1 LNHDA and CDR2 SQIVND (reference sequence). CDR3 protein: CASRIGQGVIMKAEAFF. In DNA, the CDR3 is TGTGCCAGTAGAATCGGACAGGGGGTTATCATGAAGGCTGAAGCTTTCTTT.

This clone was counted between two and nine times. This sequence joins TRBV10-3 and TRBJ2-1; D possibly corresponds to TRBD2 (6 bases). CDR1 is ENHRY, CDR2 SYGVKD, per germline. V lost 2 bases, J lost 0 bases, and 8 bases lay in between. The CDR3 is 15 amino acids. This CDR3 reads CAISEEGGSYNEQFF. CDR3 nucleotides: TGTGCCATCAGTGAGGAGGGAGGCTCCTACAATGAGCAGTTCTTC.

The genes are TRBV5-6 and TRBJ1-5; no clear D gene. Germline CDR1 reads SGHDT; CDR2 reads YYEEEE. The V end was cut by 4 bases, the J end by 9 bases, with 11 bases between. This CDR3 has 12 residues. The CDR3 region has the DNA TGTGCCAGCAGCCAGAGACGGGGGCCCCAGCATTTT. Amino acid sequence: CASSQRRGPQHF.

This chain connects TRBV6-1 to TRBJ2-3; 10 nucleotides match TRBD2. The germline gives CDR1 MNHNS, CDR2 SASEGT. V gave up 0 bases and J gave up 5 bases; unmatched junction bases: 8. This CDR3 spans 17 amino acids. CDR3 amino acids: CASSEAGSGGAKDTQYF. The CDR3 nucleotides read TGTGCCAGCAGTGAAGCGGGGAGCGGGGGGGCTAAAGATACGCAGTATTTT.

The chain joins TRBV28 to TRBJ2-1, with D tentatively TRBD2 (7 bases). Trimming removed 7 bases from V and 10 bases from J, with 14 bases in between. Looked up from germline, CDR1 is MDHEN and CDR2 is SYDVKM. The length of the CDR3 is 12 residues. The CDR3 spells CASNGGAGEQFF. In DNA form, the CDR3 reads TGTGCCAGCAATGGGGGGGCCGGCGAGCAGTTCTTC.

The chain uses TRBV30 and TRBJ2-7; a weak D match, TRBD1 (6 bases). V shed 3 bases and J shed 3 bases, with 12 bases lying between them. Per germline, CDR1 GTSNPN and CDR2 SVGIG (reference sequence). The CDR3 loop spans 13 amino acids. The CDR3 DNA reads as TGTGCCTGGAGACCGACAGGTGGCTACGAGCAGTACGTC. Amino acids: CAWRPTGGYEQYV.

The chain employs TRBV11-2 and TRBJ2-2; perhaps TRBD1 as D (5 bases). V lost 5 bases, J lost 5 bases, and 21 bases lay in between. The CDR3 runs 17 residues. Germline loops: CDR1 SGHAT, CDR2 FQNNGV. The CDR3 sequence: CASSPHPWQGETGELFF. The CDR3 DNA is TGTGCCAGCAGCCCACACCCCTGGCAGGGTGAGACCGGGGAGCTGTTTTTT.

The rearrangement uses TRBV28 and TRBJ1-5; D might be TRBD1 (6 bases). The germline V gene has CDR1 MDHEN and CDR2 SYDVKM. The CDR3 covers 15 residues. V lost 6 bases, J lost 5 bases, and 17 bases lay in between. The CDR3 loop is CASSRGGLVDQPQHF. CDR3 nucleotides: TGTGCCAGCAGCCGCGGGGGCCTGGTTGATCAGCCCCAGCATTTT.

This sequence joins TRBV4-1 and TRBJ1-1; 7 nucleotides match TRBD1. Trimming took 6 bases from V and 1 from J; bases not matched to a gene: 5. This CDR3 contains 14 residues. CDR1 MGHRA and CDR2 YSYEKL come from the germline V gene. CDR3 region: CASRQTGTNTEAFF. The DNA for the CDR3 is TGCGCCAGCAGACAGACAGGGACGAACACTGAAGCTTTCTTT.

The V gene is TRBV3-1 (or the pseudogene TRBV3-2), the J gene TRBJ2-3, with 12 nucleotides matching TRBD1. J lost 1 base, V lost 4 bases, and 3 bases had no gene match. CDR3 length: 16 residues. The germline V gene has CDR1 LGHDT and CDR2 YNNKEL (reference sequence). The CDR3 protein is CASSLRDRGRTDTQYF. As DNA, the CDR3 is TGTGCCAGCAGCCTCCGGGACAGGGGGCGCACAGATACGCAGTATTTT.

This clone was seen once. This sequence joins TRBV7-2 and TRBJ2-3, with 11 nucleotides matching TRBD1. Germline trimming cut 1 base from V and 1 base from J; bases unmatched to any gene: 1. The germline CDR1 and CDR2 sequences are SGHTA and FQGNSA. CDR3 length: 16 amino acids. The CDR3 DNA reads TGTGCCAGCAGCTTAGGGACAGGGGGCCGCACAGATACGCAGTATTTT. Translation: CASSLGTGGRTDTQYF.

The chain is built from TRBV6-5 and TRBJ1-4; TRBD1 matches 8 bases. Trimming at V came to 8 bases and at J to 7 bases, leaving 9 bases not matched to a gene. This CDR3 has 14 amino acids. CDR1 and CDR2 (germline): MNHEY, SVGAGI. CDR3 loop: CASQGQDEIEKLFF. The CDR3 bases are TGTGCCAGCCAGGGACAGGATGAAATTGAAAAACTGTTTTTT.

The genes are TRBV7-8 and TRBJ2-7; 7 bases fit TRBD2. The CDR3 is 16 amino acids. V shed 0 bases, J shed 1 base, and the junction held 6 bases outside the gene matches. Per germline, CDR1 SGHVS and CDR2 FQNEAQ. This CDR3 is CASSLAGGGGSYEQYV. The CDR3 DNA sequence: TGTGCCAGCAGCTTAGCAGGCGGCGGGGGATCCTACGAGCAGTACGTC.

Only a few counts were recorded for this clone. The CDR3 sequence: CASSPPGQANQPQHF. CDR3 in DNA: TGTGCCAGCAGCCCCCCGGGACAGGCGAATCAGCCCCAGCATTTT. The chain combines TRBV6-5 with TRBJ1-5; 8 positions match TRBD1. Germline V lookup: CDR1 MNHEY, CDR2 SVGAGI. V lost 6 bases, J lost 4 bases, and 8 bases stayed unmatched. This CDR3 is built from 15 residues.

The rearrangement links TRBV18 to TRBJ2-2; 8 bases match TRBD1. The V gene end was trimmed by 3 bases and the J gene end by 4 bases; junction bases not matched to a gene: 7. Germline V gene lookup returns CDR1 KGHSH and CDR2 LQKENI. The CDR3 is 16 amino acids. The CDR3 sequence is CASSPLGQAGTGELFF. The CDR3 region has the DNA TGTGCCAGCTCACCCCTGGGACAGGCGGGCACCGGGGAGCTGTTTTTT.

The gene calls are TRBV18 and TRBJ2-1; TRBD2 agrees at 9 bases. This CDR3 comprises 16 residues. CDR1 is KGHSH, CDR2 LQKENI, per germline. With V trimmed by 3 bases and J by 3 bases, 6 bases remained unmatched. The DNA for the CDR3 is TGTGCCAGCTCACCCCCCGGGACTAGCCACTACAATGAGCAGTTCTTC. It specifies CASSPPGTSHYNEQFF.

This chain links TRBV6-5 with TRBJ1-1; D call uncertain. Trimming removed 5 bases at V and 4 bases at J, with 11 bases between. Germline-derived CDR1 and CDR2 are MNHEY and SVGAGI. This CDR3 comprises 13 residues. The CDR3 here is CASSTRESTEAFF. The CDR3 coding sequence is TGTGCCAGCAGTACTCGGGAGAGCACTGAAGCTTTCTTT.

In this sample, this clone turned up a few times. The rearrangement links TRBV27 to TRBJ1-5; the D is unclear. V was pared by 2 bases and J by 5 bases, with 19 bases between. Germline assignment: CDR1 MNHEY and CDR2 SMNVEV (reference sequence). The CDR3 is made up of 17 amino acids. CDR3 in DNA: TGTGCCAGCAGTTTAATGCGGGAGACCCATGTAGATCAGCCCCAGCATTTT. It translates to CASSLMRETHVDQPQHF.